The 12 T cell receptor beta chains given below trace back to one sample, sequenced in a study of OX40 agonist ivuxolimab in advanced cancers. This table comes from immunoSEQ multiplex PCR, and its TCRdb copy is limited to in-frame clones, with some not included. The data contain 92,000 or so clones, around 90% of them singletons. Here the sequenced sample was CD4+ or CD8+ T cells sorted from blood, taken in a trial of the OX40 agonist ivuxolimab. The receptors come from an adult with an advanced solid tumor such as melanoma, head and neck, liver or kidney cancer.

This chain links TRBV27 with TRBJ2-3; no definite D call. Germline loops: CDR1 MNHEY, CDR2 SMNVEV (reference sequence). The CDR3 totals 12 residues. V gave up 2 bases and J gave up 6 bases, with 6 bases separating them. The CDR3 nucleotides read TGTGCCAGCAGTTTAATGGGGGATACGCAGTATTTT. It is translated as CASSLMGDTQYF.

This clone was seen a handful of times. The chain is built from TRBV19 and TRBJ1-2, with D unresolved. Between the trimmed V and J ends, which lost 4 bases and 5 bases, there was a span of 5 bases. Germline-derived CDR1 and CDR2 are LNHDA and SQIVND (reference sequence). The CDR3 is 11 amino acids. The CDR3 sequence is CASSTPYGYTF. CDR3 sequence (DNA): TGTGCCAGTAGTACCCCGTATGGCTACACCTTC.

Only one count was recorded for this clone. The genes are TRBV7-2 and TRBJ2-3; no clear D gene. The CDR3 contains 11 residues. In germline, CDR1 is SGHTA, CDR2 FQGNSA. V lost 4 bases and J lost 2, with 1 base in between. The CDR3 sequence is CASSSTDTQYF. In nucleotides, the CDR3 is TGTGCCAGCAGCTCCACAGATACGCAGTATTTT. The full variable domain, rest sourced from reference TRBV7-2 and TRBJ2-3, is GAGVSQSPSNKVTEKGKDVELRCDPISGHTALYWYRQSLGQGLEFLIYFQGNSAPDKSGLPSDRFSAERTGGSVSTLTIQRTQQEDSAVYLCASSSTDTQYFGPGTRLTVL.

This rearrangement joins TRBV7-3 to TRBJ1-1; weak D call: TRBD1 (6 bases). V was clipped by 5 bases and J by 5 bases, with 15 bases between them. The CDR3 is made up of 14 amino acids. From germline, CDR1 is SGHTA and CDR2 FQGTGA. CDR3 sequence reads: CASSHTGTGTEAFF. In DNA form, the CDR3 reads TGTGCCAGCAGCCATACAGGGACTGGTACTGAAGCTTTCTTT.

The rearrangement links TRBV7-3 to TRBJ2-1, with TRBD2 identical over 7 bases. The CDR3 is made up of 19 amino acids. Germline-derived CDR1 and CDR2 are SGHTA and FQGTGA. V dropped 1 base and J dropped 6; count of bases not matched to a gene: 18. The chain's CDR3 is CASSLNPPGVAGESNEQFF. CDR3 nucleotides: TGTGCCAGCAGCTTAAATCCTCCCGGGGTTGCGGGAGAGAGCAATGAGCAGTTCTTC.

This clone was detected only once. The J gene is TRBJ2-7, the V gene TRBV15; a weak D match, TRBD1 (6 bases). CDR3 length equals 14 residues. V was clipped by 1 base and J by 3 bases, with 10 bases between them. The V gene's germline CDR1 is LNHNV and CDR2 YYDKDF (reference sequence). The CDR3 spells CATSRGIQGYEQYF. CDR3 sequence (DNA): TGTGCCACCAGCAGAGGTATACAGGGCTACGAGCAGTACTTC.

The chain links TRBV19 to TRBJ1-4; no clear D. The germline CDR1 and CDR2 sequences are LNHDA and SQIVND (reference sequence). V lost 5 bases and J 8 bases, leaving 15 bases between the germline ends. The CDR3 has 14 residues. The CDR3 nucleotides are TGTGCCAGTAGTCCAGACCTTGGCAGGGAAAAACTGTTTTTT. Protein product: CASSPDLGREKLFF.

This chain connects TRBV6-5 to TRBJ2-7; D gene ambiguous. V was shortened by 2 bases and J by 6 bases, with 5 bases between the two germline ends. Looked up from germline, CDR1 is MNHEY and CDR2 is SVGAGI. This CDR3 is 11 amino acids long. The CDR3 reads CASSYATEQYF. DNA of the CDR3: TGTGCCAGCAGTTACGCCACCGAGCAGTACTTC.

This clone is a singleton in its sample. The V and J genes are TRBV12-5 and TRBJ2-5; 11 positions agree with TRBD2. Germline loops: CDR1 LGHNT, CDR2 FRNRAP. The CDR3 extends over 19 amino acids. Germline trimming cut 6 bases from V and 5 bases from J; bases unmatched to any gene: 20. As DNA, the CDR3 is TGTGCTAGTGGCGCCCCAGGGACTAGCGGAGAGGAGCATGGGGAGACCCAGTACTTC. It codes for CASGAPGTSGEEHGETQYF. Using reference TRBV12-5 and TRBJ2-5 for the parts outside the CDR3, the full variable domain is DARVTQTPRHKVTEMGQEVTMRCQPILGHNTVFWYRQTMMQGLELLAYFRNRAPLDDSGMPKDRFSAEMPDATLATLKIQPSEPRDSAVYFCASGAPGTSGEEHGETQYFGPGTRLLVL.

This chain uses TRBV19 with TRBJ2-1, with TRBD2 matching 12 bases. CDR3 length: 16 residues. The V and J ends lost 3 bases and 3 bases, in that order; junction bases with no gene match: 3. Germline assignment: CDR1 LNHDA and CDR2 SQIVND (reference sequence). DNA for the CDR3: TGTGCCAGTAGTATCCTAGCGGGAGGGGGCTACAATGAGCAGTTCTTC. Encoded protein: CASSILAGGGYNEQFF. Using reference TRBV19 and TRBJ2-1 for the parts outside the CDR3, the full variable domain is DGGITQSPKYLFRKEGQNVTLSCEQNLNHDAMYWYRQDPGQGLRLIYYSQIVNDFQKGDIAEGYSVSREKKESFPLTVTSAQKNPTAFYLCASSILAGGGYNEQFFGPGTRLTVL.

The chain employs TRBV28 and TRBJ2-5, with 12 bases lining up with TRBD2. The V segment lost 6 bases and the J segment 4 bases; nucleotides outside the gene matches: 9. Per germline, CDR1 MDHEN and CDR2 SYDVKM. There are 16 residues in the CDR3. The CDR3 DNA sequence: TGTGCCAGCAGACCAAGACTAGCGGGAGCTGGAGAGACCCAGTACTTC. Translating it yields CASRPRLAGAGETQYF. Based on the CDR3 plus reference TRBV28 and TRBJ2-5, the full variable domain is DVKVTQSSRYLVKRTGEKVFLECVQDMDHENMFWYRQDPGLGLRLIYFSYDVKMKEKGDIPEGYSVSREKKERFSLILESASTNQTSMYLCASRPRLAGAGETQYFGPGTRLLVL.

This rearrangement joins TRBV21-1 to TRBJ2-7; the listed D gene, TRBD1, was not tested against the DNA. TRBV21-1 is recorded as a pseudogene. This CDR3 is 17 amino acids long. The chain's CDR3 is CASSVSRDRVTAHEQYF. CDR3 coding DNA: TGTGCCAGCAGCGTCTCACGGGACAGGGTAACGGCGCACGAGCAGTACTTC.